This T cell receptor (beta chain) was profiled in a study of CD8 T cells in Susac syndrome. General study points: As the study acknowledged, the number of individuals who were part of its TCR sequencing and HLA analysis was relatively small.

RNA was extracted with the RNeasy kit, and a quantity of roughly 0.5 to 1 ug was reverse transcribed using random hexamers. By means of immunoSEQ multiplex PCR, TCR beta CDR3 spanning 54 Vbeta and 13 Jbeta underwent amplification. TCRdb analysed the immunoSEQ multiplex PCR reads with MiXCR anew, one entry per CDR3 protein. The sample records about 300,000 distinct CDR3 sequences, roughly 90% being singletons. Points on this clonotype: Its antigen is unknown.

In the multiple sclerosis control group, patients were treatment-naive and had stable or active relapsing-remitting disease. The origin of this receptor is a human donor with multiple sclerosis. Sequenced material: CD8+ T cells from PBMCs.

The DNA for the CDR3 is TGTGCCAGCAGTTTAGTAGCGGGAGGAACAACCGGGGAGCTGTTTTTT. Its translation: CASSLVAGGTTGELFF. This chain joins TRBV27 and TRBJ2-2; 10 bases match TRBD2. Germline CDR1 is MNHEY and CDR2 is SMNVEV (reference sequence). V was pared by 2 bases and J by 5 bases, with 5 bases of the junction left unmatched. CDR3 length: 16 amino acids.